Below are 11 T cell receptor beta chains sequenced from a single sample in a study of T cells after posttransplantation cyclophosphamide (TCRdb year 2016). Library method: the immunoSEQ multiplex PCR assay. The table was pulled from immuneACCESS by TCRdb, which kept in-frame rearrangements only. Such tables lose some clones; where checked, under half of the loss comes from unresolved V genes, and the rest has no known cause. The sample table shows about 66,000 clones, and about 94% are seen once. The top ten clonotypes cover roughly 2.9% of the sample. Specimen: PBMCs. These receptors all stem from a woman aged 25-40 years in good health and a related stem cell transplant donor.

Concerning this clone: The sample carries other DNA sequences with the same CDR3. The chain uses TRBV18 and TRBJ2-7; D uncertain. Germline CDR1 KGHSH, CDR2 LQKENI. The V end lost 6 bases, the J end lost 0 bases, and 6 bases lay between the germline ends. This CDR3 contains 12 residues. As DNA, the CDR3 is TGTGCCAGCTCGCCTAGCTCCTACGAGCAGTACTTC. This gives the protein CASSPSSYEQYF.

CDR3 loop: CASSANDRATSAFF. Written as DNA, the CDR3 is TGTGCCAGCAGTGCCAACGACAGGGCCACCTCAGCTTTCTTT. The V and J genes are TRBV9 and TRBJ1-1, with 7 nucleotides matching TRBD1. The junction had 14 bases not matched to a gene; V was cut back by 5 bases and J by 10 bases. This CDR3 has 14 residues. CDR1 SGDLS and CDR2 YYNGEE come from the germline V gene. Full variable domain (rest looked up from reference TRBV9 and TRBJ1-1): DSGVTQTPKHLITATGQRVTLRCSPRSGDLSVYWYQQSLDQGLQFLIQYYNGEERAKGNILERFSAQQFPDLHSELNLSSLELGDSALYFCASSANDRATSAFFGQGTRLTVV.

This chain connects TRBV15 to TRBJ1-4, with 8 positions matching TRBD1. Per the germline V gene, CDR1 is LNHNV and CDR2 is YYDKDF (reference sequence). Germline trimming cut 3 bases from V and 8 bases from J; bases unmatched to any gene: 11. The CDR3 has 16 residues. CDR3 sequence: CATSRGQVGGSEKLFF. The CDR3, as DNA: TGTGCCACCAGCAGGGGACAGGTGGGAGGCAGCGAAAAACTGTTTTTT.

The chain carries TRBV7-2 and TRBJ1-1; 9 nucleotides align to TRBD1. Germline values: CDR1 SGHTA, CDR2 FQGNSA. J gave up 5 bases and V 4 bases, and 8 bases lay outside the gene matches. This CDR3 spans 15 amino acids. The CDR3 here is CASSWGTGTGTEAFF. The CDR3 DNA is TGTGCCAGCAGCTGGGGGACAGGGACGGGGACTGAAGCTTTCTTT.

The rearrangement links TRBV18 to TRBJ1-1; D possibly corresponds to TRBD1 (6 bases). CDR3 length: 14 residues. Germline V gene data show CDR1 as KGHSH and CDR2 as LQKENI. Trimming left V 3 bases short and J 2 bases short, with 10 bases between. CDR3 protein: CASSPKGGNTEAFF. The DNA for the CDR3 is TGTGCCAGCTCACCTAAAGGGGGAAACACTGAAGCTTTCTTT.

The V gene is TRBV7-2, the J gene TRBJ1-3; unclear D gene. The ends were cut back, 5 bases at V and 0 bases at J, with 8 bases in the middle. This CDR3 has 14 amino acids. The V gene's germline CDR1 is SGHTA and CDR2 FQGNSA. CDR3 DNA: TGTGCCAGCAGCCCAGGCTTCTCTGGAAACACCATATATTTT. Protein: CASSPGFSGNTIYF.

The V call is TRBV6-5, the J call TRBJ2-4; D is possibly TRBD1 (6 bases). V was clipped by 5 bases and J by 8 bases, with 19 bases between them. The CDR3 extends over 15 amino acids. Germline values: CDR1 MNHEY, CDR2 SVGAGI. Here the CDR3 DNA reads TGTGCCAGCAGTAGCCGGGCTACAGGGTCAGACATTCAGTACTTC. It specifies CASSSRATGSDIQYF.

This clone is a singleton in its sample. V gene TRBV19 combines with J gene TRBJ2-5; TRBD1 agrees at 8 bases. Germline V lookup: CDR1 LNHDA, CDR2 SQIVND (reference sequence). J was trimmed by 5 bases and V by 4 bases; bases with no gene match: 3. CDR3 length: 13 amino acids. CDR3 region: CASSRQGRETQYF. The CDR3 DNA sequence: TGTGCCAGTAGTAGACAGGGGAGGGAGACCCAGTACTTC. Together with reference TRBV19 and TRBJ2-5, the CDR3 gives the full variable domain: DGGITQSPKYLFRKEGQNVTLSCEQNLNHDAMYWYRQDPGQGLRLIYYSQIVNDFQKGDIAEGYSVSREKKESFPLTVTSAQKNPTAFYLCASSRQGRETQYFGPGTRLLVL.

The J gene is TRBJ1-1, the V gene TRBV12-5, with D uncertain. CDR3 size: 15 residues. CDR1 and CDR2 (germline): LGHNT, FRNRAP. V lost 5 bases and J lost 3, with 16 bases in between. The CDR3 region is CASGPGMGVHTEAFF. CDR3 nucleotides: TGTGCTAGTGGTCCCGGTATGGGAGTACACACTGAAGCTTTCTTT.

The chain carries TRBV5-8 and TRBJ2-2; TRBD1 might be the D (5 bases). Germline CDR1 SGHTS, CDR2 YDEGEE. This CDR3 spans 15 amino acids. Trimming took 0 bases from V and 0 from J, leaving 6 bases between them. The CDR3 DNA follows: TGTGCCAGCAGCTTGGGACAGTCGAACACCGGGGAGCTGTTTTTT. Translated: CASSLGQSNTGELFF.

This chain joins TRBV4-3 and TRBJ1-4, with TRBD1 matching 8 bases. Unmatched junction bases numbered 17, after V lost 0 bases and J lost 11 bases. The CDR3 spans 18 residues. The V gene's germline CDR1 is LGHNA and CDR2 YSLEER. CDR3 protein: CASSQDSLGGTGGGKLFF. The CDR3 coding sequence is TGCGCCAGCAGCCAAGATAGTTTGGGGGGGACAGGTGGCGGGAAACTGTTTTTT.